This is a list of T cell receptor beta chains from one sample in a study of PD-1 blockade in classical Hodgkin lymphoma. Profiling relied on immunoSEQ multiplex PCR, and the TCRdb table lists in-frame clones only, not all of them. Of some 24,000 clones in the sample, roughly three quarters were seen once. Sequences were derived from peripheral blood mononuclear cells (PBMCs), sampled at baseline. The receptors originated from a human donor with classical Hodgkin lymphoma. CDR3s include the opening cysteine and the closing phenylalanine or tryptophan. Each record gives: D gene, V gene, clone size, J gene, CDR3 DNA, CDR3 protein. D genes are given only for firm matches. Size values are once, few and many counts, or a class for expanded clones, and some rows have none.

D: -; V: TRBV5-6; size: -; J: TRBJ2-1; DNA: TGTGCCAGCAGCTTGGGTTTCCATGAGCAGTTCTTC; CDR3: CASSLGFHEQFF
D: -; V: TRBV6-1; size: -; J: TRBJ2-7; DNA: TGTGCCAGCAGTTCTGGACGGGTCCCAGACGAGCAGTACTTC; CDR3: CASSSGRVPDEQYF
D: -; V: TRBV4-3; size: -; J: TRBJ1-2; DNA: TGCGCCAGCAGCCAAGAAGGCAGGGGACATGGCTACACCTTC; CDR3: CASSQEGRGHGYTF
D: TRBD1; V: TRBV9; size: -; J: TRBJ2-7; DNA: TGTGCCAGCAGCGTAGCTCTGGGACAGGAGTACGAGCAGTACTTC; CDR3: CASSVALGQEYEQYF
D: TRBD2; V: TRBV7-2; size: -; J: TRBJ2-3; DNA: TGTGCCAGCAGCTCCACTAGCGGGGGGTACACAGATACGCAGTATTTT; CDR3: CASSSTSGGYTDTQYF
D: -; V: TRBV7-2; size: -; J: TRBJ2-2; DNA: TGTGCCAGCAGCTTCAATCGGGCGAACACCGGGGAGCTGTTTTTT; CDR3: CASSFNRANTGELFF
D: -; V: TRBV4-2; size: -; J: TRBJ2-3; DNA: TGTGCCAGCAGCCAAGAGGGTAATACGCAGTATTTT; CDR3: CASSQEGNTQYF
D: -; V: TRBV9; size: -; J: TRBJ1-1; DNA: TGTGCCAGCAGCGTAGGTGGGGACACTGAAGCTTTCTTT; CDR3: CASSVGGDTEAFF
D: -; V: TRBV19; size: -; J: TRBJ1-5; DNA: TGTGCCAGTAGTATACGGTCAGGGCCACAGCCCCAGCATTTT; CDR3: CASSIRSGPQPQHF
D: -; V: TRBV30; size: -; J: TRBJ2-7; DNA: TGTGCCTGGAGTCCATCGCCTTGGACAGTCGACGAGCAGTACTTC; CDR3: CAWSPSPWTVDEQYF
D: -; V: TRBV9; size: -; J: TRBJ2-1; DNA: TGTGCCAGCAGCGTTACGAGCCACAATGAGCAGTTCTTC; CDR3: CASSVTSHNEQFF
D: -; V: TRBV6-4; size: -; J: TRBJ1-2; DNA: TGTGCCAGCAGTGACCAGGGCAACTATGGCTACACCTTC; CDR3: CASSDQGNYGYTF
D: -; V: TRBV11-2; size: -; J: TRBJ1-2; DNA: TGTGCCAGCAGCTTGACGACTGCTGGCTACACCTTC; CDR3: CASSLTTAGYTF
D: -; V: TRBV21-1; size: -; J: TRBJ2-1; DNA: TGTGCCAGCAGCACACCACAGGGGGCACGTTACAATGAGCAGTTCTTC; CDR3: CASSTPQGARYNEQFF
D: TRBD1; V: TRBV2; size: -; J: TRBJ1-6; DNA: TGTGCCAGCAGCGCACTCACAGGGGGCTCCAATTCACCCCTCCACTTT; CDR3: CASSALTGGSNSPLHF
D: -; V: TRBV2; size: once; J: TRBJ2-7; DNA: TGTGCCAGCAGTGAATTCACTCCCTCATCCTTTGTGCAGTACTTC; CDR3: CASSEFTPSSFVQYF
D: -; V: TRBV15; size: -; J: TRBJ2-7; DNA: TGTGCCACCAGCAGAGATCTCAGTGGCCTTTACTTAACCTACGAGCAGTACTTC; CDR3: CATSRDLSGLYLTYEQYF
D: -; V: TRBV11-2; size: once; J: TRBJ2-7; DNA: TGTGCCAGCAGCTTTAGATGGGGGGAGGGGGCCGTCTACGAGCAGTACTTC; CDR3: CASSFRWGEGAVYEQYF
D: TRBD2; V: TRBV6-1; size: -; J: TRBJ2-2; DNA: TGTGCCAGCAGTGACCTTAGCGGGGGGGCCGGAACCGGGGAGCTGTTTTTT; CDR3: CASSDLSGGAGTGELFF
D: TRBD1; V: TRBV7-8; size: -; J: TRBJ2-7; DNA: TGTGCCAGCAGCTTAGGACAGGGGGGATACGAGCAGTACTTC; CDR3: CASSLGQGGYEQYF
D: -; V: TRBV13; size: -; J: TRBJ2-7; DNA: TGTGCCAGCAGCTTAGGGGGGAGTGAGCAGTACTTC; CDR3: CASSLGGSEQYF
D: -; V: TRBV7-3; size: few; J: TRBJ1-1; DNA: TGTGCCAGCAGCCGGACGGGAATGAACACTGAAGCTTTCTTT; CDR3: CASSRTGMNTEAFF
D: -; V: TRBV15; size: -; J: TRBJ2-7; DNA: TGTGCCACCAGCAGAGAGATAGGATCAACCTACGAGCAGTACTTC; CDR3: CATSREIGSTYEQYF
D: TRBD1; V: TRBV9; size: -; J: TRBJ2-7; DNA: TGTGCCAGCAGCGTAGGTGGGACAGGGGCCTACGAGCAGTACTTC; CDR3: CASSVGGTGAYEQYF
D: TRBD1; V: TRBV6-6; size: -; J: TRBJ2-5; DNA: TGTGCCAGCAGTCAACCGAGGACAGGGCAAGAGACCCAGTACTTC; CDR3: CASSQPRTGQETQYF
D: -; V: TRBV9; size: -; J: TRBJ2-3; DNA: TGTGCCAGCAGCGTAGATCGCACAGATACGCAGTATTTT; CDR3: CASSVDRTDTQYF
D: TRBD1; V: TRBV4-3; size: -; J: TRBJ2-3; DNA: TGCGCCAGCAGCTCGACAGGGGCCCCCCTGGATACGCAGTATTTT; CDR3: CASSSTGAPLDTQYF
D: TRBD1; V: TRBV28; size: few; J: TRBJ1-2; DNA: TGTGCCAGCATCCGGGACAGATTTAACTATGGCTACACCTTC; CDR3: CASIRDRFNYGYTF
D: -; V: TRBV6-5; size: -; J: TRBJ2-5; DNA: TGTGCCAGCAGTTATCTAGGGATGGGGGAGACCCAGTACTTC; CDR3: CASSYLGMGETQYF
D: TRBD1; V: TRBV7-2; size: -; J: TRBJ2-5; DNA: TGTGCCAGCAGCTTAGGCCAGGGGGCGACCCAGTACTTC; CDR3: CASSLGQGATQYF
D: TRBD1; V: TRBV11-2; size: -; J: TRBJ2-7; DNA: TGTGCCAGCAGCTTAGGCCCACAGGGGGGCCCCTACGAGCAGTACTTC; CDR3: CASSLGPQGGPYEQYF
D: -; V: TRBV9; size: few; J: TRBJ2-3; DNA: TGTGCCAGCAGCCCAGTCGGGGAAAGCACAGATACGCAGTATTTT; CDR3: CASSPVGESTDTQYF
D: -; V: TRBV9; size: -; J: TRBJ1-6; DNA: TGTGCCAGCAGCGTAGCTGGAGACCCCAATTCACCCCTCCACTTT; CDR3: CASSVAGDPNSPLHF
D: -; V: TRBV10-3; size: few; J: TRBJ1-1; DNA: TGTGCCATCAGTGAGGCCGGGAAGGCTGAAGCTTTCTTT; CDR3: CAISEAGKAEAFF
D: -; V: TRBV2; size: -; J: TRBJ1-2; DNA: TGTGCCAGCAGCCCCCGACAGGCGACGACGGGGGGCTACACCTTC; CDR3: CASSPRQATTGGYTF
D: TRBD1; V: TRBV18; size: -; J: TRBJ2-1; DNA: TGTGCCAGCTCACCACCGGATAACCGGGACAGGGGATACAATGAGCAGTTCTTC; CDR3: CASSPPDNRDRGYNEQFF
D: -; V: TRBV21-1; size: -; J: TRBJ2-5; DNA: TGTGCCAGCAAGGTCCGGAGGGAGACCCAGTACTTC; CDR3: CASKVRRETQYF
D: -; V: TRBV18; size: -; J: TRBJ2-2; DNA: TGTGCCAGCTCACTACAAAGACAGGAGAACACCGGGGAGCTGTTTTTT; CDR3: CASSLQRQENTGELFF
D: TRBD1; V: TRBV18; size: -; J: TRBJ1-1; DNA: TGTGCCAGCTCGAAGGACAGGGACATGAACACTGAAGCTTTCTTT; CDR3: CASSKDRDMNTEAFF
D: TRBD2; V: TRBV5-1; size: -; J: TRBJ2-7; DNA: TGCGCCAGCAGCTTGAGTACCGCCGGGACAGGGGTGAGGAGGGGACTAGCGGGCTCCTACGAGCAGTACTTC; CDR3: CASSLSTAGTGVRRGLAGSYEQYF
D: -; V: TRBV30; size: medium-sized; J: TRBJ1-1; DNA: TGTGCCTGGAGTTCCCACAGGGAAGCTTTCTTT; CDR3: CAWSSHREAFF
D: -; V: TRBV28; size: -; J: TRBJ2-2; DNA: TGTGCCAGCAGTTTATTTGTCAGGGTAGAATCCGGGGAGCTGTTTTTT; CDR3: CASSLFVRVESGELFF
D: -; V: TRBV30; size: -; J: TRBJ1-2; DNA: TGTGCCTGGAGTGGGGGGGTTGGCTACACCTTC; CDR3: CAWSGGVGYTF
D: TRBD1; V: TRBV5-5; size: -; J: TRBJ2-3; DNA: TGTGCCAGCAGCCCCGGACAGGGCCGAGCAGTCGGAACGCAGTATTTT; CDR3: CASSPGQGRAVGTQYF
D: -; V: TRBV6-1; size: -; J: TRBJ2-5; DNA: TGTGCCAGCAGTGAAGACGGGACGGGGACCCAGTACTTC; CDR3: CASSEDGTGTQYF
D: TRBD1; V: TRBV19; size: -; J: TRBJ2-1; DNA: TGTGCCAGTAGTATAGGGACGGGACAGGCAAACAATGAGCAGTTCTTC; CDR3: CASSIGTGQANNEQFF
D: -; V: TRBV6-5; size: -; J: TRBJ2-3; DNA: TGTGCCAGCAGTTACTCGATCCCAGATACGCAGTATTTT; CDR3: CASSYSIPDTQYF
D: TRBD2; V: TRBV10-3; size: -; J: TRBJ2-1; DNA: TGTGCCATCAGTGCCCGTTCGGGACTAGCGGGGGGCAATGAGCAGTTCTTC; CDR3: CAISARSGLAGGNEQFF
D: -; V: TRBV11-1; size: -; J: TRBJ2-7; DNA: TGTGCCAGCAGCTTGGGCGTAGGCTACGAGCAGTACTTC; CDR3: CASSLGVGYEQYF
D: -; V: TRBV2; size: -; J: TRBJ1-5; DNA: TGTGCCAGCAGTAGTCAGGGAAACAATCAGCCCCAGCATTTT; CDR3: CASSSQGNNQPQHF
D: TRBD1; V: TRBV5-1; size: -; J: TRBJ1-2; DNA: TGCGCCAGCAGCCCGGGACAGGGGCTGTCCTATGGCTACACCTTC; CDR3: CASSPGQGLSYGYTF
D: -; V: TRBV28; size: -; J: TRBJ2-3; DNA: TGTGCCAGCAGTTTATCCCTACCCCACCGGCGCACAGATACGCAGTATTTT; CDR3: CASSLSLPHRRTDTQYF
D: -; V: TRBV27; size: -; J: TRBJ2-1; DNA: TGTGCCAGCAGTTTATCGGGGGTTTGGAATGAGCAGTTCTTC; CDR3: CASSLSGVWNEQFF
D: -; V: TRBV28; size: -; J: TRBJ2-1; DNA: TGTGCCAGCATAGGGGCAGAGTCTTACAATGAGCAGTTCTTC; CDR3: CASIGAESYNEQFF
D: TRBD2; V: TRBV7-9; size: few; J: TRBJ2-3; DNA: TGTGCCAGCAGCTTAGGACTAGCGGGGAAGTATTTT; CDR3: CASSLGLAGKYF
D: -; V: TRBV5-3; size: -; J: TRBJ2-7; DNA: TGTGCCAGAAGCTTGTTTAATGGGCCTCTAGTCCACGAGCAGTACTTC; CDR3: CARSLFNGPLVHEQYF
D: -; V: TRBV6-5; size: -; J: TRBJ2-7; DNA: TGTGCCAGCAGTGCCCGGGACCTCGGGCAGTACTTC; CDR3: CASSARDLGQYF
D: TRBD1; V: TRBV2; size: few; J: TRBJ1-5; DNA: TGTGCCAGCAGTGGGGACAGGATCGAAGTTGGCAATCAGCCCCAGCATTTT; CDR3: CASSGDRIEVGNQPQHF